This TCR beta chain was captured in a study of blood T cells in healthy people across ages. Study-level findings and limits: Aged donors had fewer naive CD4+ cells and lower diversity than long-lived donors.

Regarding this clonotype: What it recognizes is unknown.

Through a sample-barcoded 5' primer and a J-beta primer mix, a second PCR was run for 7 to 11 cycles. A single record per CDR3 protein comes from TCRdb applying MiXCR to the 5' RACE reads. The sample consists of about 670,000 distinct CDR3 sequences, around 50% of them appearing once. Those donating, healthy Caucasian individuals from Russia, were aged about 6 to 95. This CDR3 region has 17 residues. Looked up from germline, CDR1 is DFQATT and CDR2 is SNEGSKA (reference sequence). V lost 2 bases and J lost 5, with 25 bases in between. The sample taken for sequencing was blood. The V gene is TRBV20-1, the J gene TRBJ2-7; D may match TRBD1 or TRBD2 (5 bases each). The TCR was taken from a woman aged 80 or over in good health. CDR3 loop: CSARPPGRSGPSNEQYF. The CDR3, as DNA: TGCAGTGCTAGACCCCCGGGCCGCTCGGGACCGTCTAACGAGCAGTACTTC.